The following is a T cell receptor beta chain sequence with its context. Its antigen is as yet unknown. The data originate from a study of cytomegalovirus exposure and HLA in healthy donors. With 4 bases clipped from V and 7 bases from J, the junction kept 8 bases outside the gene matches. This CDR3 is built from 16 residues. The germline CDR1 and CDR2 sequences are SGDLS and YYNGEE. PCR amplification relied on 60 Vbeta primers (plus 13 Jbeta primers). Clones were sequenced by immunoSEQ multiplex PCR, and TCRdb holds only the in-frame ones, with some missing. The table lists roughly 200,000 clones, 75% to 85% of them singletons, with roughly 3.7% in the top ten. Study observations and caveats: Most subjects' HLA-A and HLA-B alleles were reportedly predicted from TCR beta sequences. Among TCR beta chains, those listed as cytomegalovirus-associated numbered about 160. With further analysis later on, most CMV-associated TCR beta chains appeared HLA-restricted.

The sequencing input was PBMCs. This receptor was obtained from a woman aged 55 to 70 in good health and CMV-seropositive. The chain recombines TRBV9 with TRBJ2-1; 13 bases are shared with TRBD2. The CDR3 sequence: CASSPRLAGGGNEQFF. As DNA, the CDR3 is TGTGCCAGCAGCCCGAGACTAGCGGGGGGCGGGAATGAGCAGTTCTTC. The variable domain in full, completed from reference TRBV9 and TRBJ2-1, reads DSGVTQTPKHLITATGQRVTLRCSPRSGDLSVYWYQQSLDQGLQFLIQYYNGEERAKGNILERFSAQQFPDLHSELNLSSLELGDSALYFCASSPRLAGGGNEQFFGPGTRLTVL.